The 15 T cell receptor beta chains below were found in one sample sequenced in a study of T-cell memory formation after mild COVID-19. TCRdb itself ran the 5' RACE reads through MiXCR, one entry per CDR3 protein. The sample has about 270,000 distinct CDR3 sequences; approximately 15% are singletons. What was sequenced was PBMCs or a T cell subset sorted from them (not recorded which). The receptors were sampled from an adult woman who had mild COVID-19 (a few samples of this study predate the infection). Cell type and time point are not known.

There are a few counts of this clonotype. The J gene is TRBJ2-3, the V gene TRBV5-4; 10 nucleotides agree with TRBD1. Germline loops: CDR1 SGHNT, CDR2 YYREEE (reference sequence). This CDR3 contains 15 residues. V was pared by 0 bases and J by 5 bases, with 3 bases of the junction left unmatched. The CDR3 is CASSLVDRGQDTQYF. DNA of the CDR3: TGTGCCAGCAGCTTGGTTGACAGGGGGCAAGATACGCAGTATTTT.

The V gene is TRBV13, the J gene TRBJ2-1, with D perhaps being TRBD1 or TRBD2 (5 bases each). The CDR3 loop spans 16 amino acids. V lost 6 bases and J 5 bases, leaving 20 bases between the germline ends. From germline, CDR1 is PRHDT and CDR2 FYEKMQ (reference sequence). The CDR3 bases are TGTGCCAGCAGTAAGGGGAGTTGGAATTTGGACAATGAGCAGTTCTTC. As protein: CASSKGSWNLDNEQFF.

V usage is TRBV7-9 and J usage is TRBJ2-2; D remains unclear. CDR1 SEHNR and CDR2 FQNEAQ come from the germline V gene (reference sequence). Trimming removed 1 base at V and 6 bases at J, with 9 bases between. The CDR3 consists of 14 residues. The CDR3 spells CASSLVEGAGELFF. DNA for the CDR3: TGTGCCAGCAGCTTAGTGGAAGGTGCCGGGGAGCTGTTTTTT.

This clonotype was picked up a small number of times. The V and J genes are TRBV2 and TRBJ1-2; 10 bases are a match to TRBD1. Germline CDR1 SNHLY, CDR2 FYNNEI. The CDR3 has 14 amino acids. Trimming cost V 4 bases and J 6 bases; bases outside gene matches: 5. For the CDR3, the DNA is TGTGCCAGCAGTGGAGACAGGGGGCTTGATGGCTACACCTTC. Its translation: CASSGDRGLDGYTF.

This clonotype has a handful of counts. This sequence joins TRBV20-1 and TRBJ2-7; D uncertain. The CDR3 extends over 11 amino acids. The germline V gene encodes CDR1 DFQATT and CDR2 SNEGSKA (reference sequence). Trimming took 3 bases from V and 4 from J, leaving 7 bases between them. The CDR3 region is CSASVQYEQYF. CDR3 DNA sequence: TGCAGTGCTAGTGTGCAATACGAGCAGTACTTC.

The chain employs TRBV18 and TRBJ1-6; D call uncertain. The germline V and J ends were trimmed by 1 base and 9 bases, with 13 bases remaining between them. This CDR3 spans 15 amino acids. The germline CDR1 and CDR2 sequences are KGHSH and LQKENI. The CDR3 loop is CASSPLREGTSPLHF. Written as DNA, the CDR3 is TGTGCCAGCTCACCACTTAGGGAGGGCACTTCACCCCTCCACTTT.

The V and J genes are TRBV6-1 and TRBJ2-7; TRBD1 matches 10 bases. V shed 6 bases and J 3 bases; nucleotides not matched to a gene: 5. Germline V gene lookup returns CDR1 MNHNS and CDR2 SASEGT. The CDR3 totals 14 residues. CDR3 bases: TGTGCCAGCAGGTTCCGGGACAGGGGCTACGAGCAGTACTTC. Amino acids: CASRFRDRGYEQYF.

This clonotype has more than one count but fewer than ten. The V and J genes are TRBV7-2 and TRBJ2-2; D unresolved. The CDR3 loop spans 17 amino acids. Trimming pared 1 base from V and 1 base from J, leaving 13 bases between. Per germline, CDR1 SGHTA and CDR2 FQGNSA. CDR3 bases: TGTGCCAGCAGCTTAGTCTACGGCGGAGTGAACACCGGGGAGCTGTTTTTT. Protein product: CASSLVYGGVNTGELFF.

This clonotype was counted many times. The chain combines TRBV9 with TRBJ2-7; D gene uncertain. The ends were cut back, 1 base at V and 2 bases at J, with 13 bases in the middle. The V gene's germline CDR1 is SGDLS and CDR2 YYNGEE. The CDR3 length is 15 residues. Here the CDR3 DNA reads TGTGCCAGCAGCGTATCTCCGGTATCCCCCTACGAGCAGTACTTC. It encodes CASSVSPVSPYEQYF.

The chain is built from TRBV6-2 or TRBV6-3 and TRBJ1-5, with TRBD1 matching over 11 bases. V shed 5 bases and J 6 bases; nucleotides not matched to a gene: 6. CDR3 size: 15 residues. Looked up from germline, CDR1 is MNHEY and CDR2 is SVGEGT. In DNA, the CDR3 is TGTGCCAGCAGTACCCGGACAGGGGGCGGTCAGCCCCAGCATTTT. This sequence encodes CASSTRTGGGQPQHF.

This clonotype was counted ten times or more. CDR3 DNA sequence: TGTGCCAGCAGCAGACAGGGGGACAATCAGCCCCAGCATTTT. Translating gives CASSRQGDNQPQHF. The V and J genes are TRBV7-9 and TRBJ1-5; 9 positions agree with TRBD1. Germline CDR1 reads SEHNR; CDR2 reads FQNEAQ (reference sequence). The CDR3 has 14 amino acids. The junction had 2 bases not matched to a gene; V was cut back by 5 bases and J by 3 bases.

This chain connects TRBV23-1 to TRBJ2-3, with D perhaps matching TRBD2 (6 bases). TRBV23-1 is noted as an ORF with a role that remains uncertain. This CDR3 is built from 13 residues. The ends were cut back, 4 bases at V and 2 bases at J, with 7 bases in the middle. CDR3 DNA sequence: TGCGCCAGCAGTCGGGGGGACACAGATACGCAGTATTTT. Translation: CASSRGDTDTQYF.

This clonotype showed up just a few times. The V call is TRBV5-5, the J call TRBJ2-5, with TRBD1 matching over 9 bases. The CDR3 has 15 amino acids. CDR1 and CDR2 (germline): SGHKS, YYEKEE (reference sequence). V lost 4 bases and J lost 5; bases outside the gene matches: 9. CDR3 protein: CASSRIQGARETQYF. Written as DNA, the CDR3 is TGTGCCAGCAGCCGGATACAGGGGGCGCGGGAGACCCAGTACTTC.

V is TRBV2 and J is TRBJ1-2; D uncertain. The V end was cut by 8 bases, the J end by 0 bases, with 4 bases between. The germline CDR1 and CDR2 sequences are SNHLY and FYNNEI. CDR3 length equals 11 residues. CDR3 DNA sequence: TGTGCCAGCGAAGCTAACTATGGCTACACCTTC. Translating it yields CASEANYGYTF.

This clonotype was seen a handful of times. The DNA for the CDR3 is TGTGCCAGCAAGTCCACCGGGACTAGCAACTACGAGCAGTACTTC. Translated: CASKSTGTSNYEQYF. This sequence joins TRBV7-2 and TRBJ2-7; 9 nucleotides match TRBD2. The V gene's germline CDR1 is SGHTA and CDR2 FQGNSA. J was trimmed by 3 bases and V by 7 bases; bases with no gene match: 10. This CDR3 comprises 15 residues.